The 22 T cell receptor beta chains below all came from one sample that was sequenced in a study of graft-versus-host responses after intestinal transplantation. These TCRs' antigens remain unknown. Only in-frame clones appear in the TCRdb table, and some are missing; sequencing was by immunoSEQ multiplex PCR. The sample lists about 90,000 clones, roughly nine tenths occurring once. The specimen comprised unstimulated CD8+ T cells sorted from spleen or lymph node cells, sampled before intestinal transplant. The receptors originated from a human donor who received an intestinal transplant.

The chain is built from TRBV4-1 and TRBJ2-1, with D possibly being TRBD2 (5 bases). This CDR3 spans 14 amino acids. CDR1 is MGHRA and CDR2 is YSYEKL in the germline V gene. V lost 2 bases and J 3 bases, leaving 8 bases between the germline ends. CDR3 DNA sequence: TGCGCCAGCAGCCAACCCGGGGACTACAATGAGCAGTTCTTC. Its translation: CASSQPGDYNEQFF.

The CDR3 nucleotides are TGTGCCAGCAGTGAATACATGGTCGGGGGGAGAACTAACTATGGCTACACCTTC. Its protein is CASSEYMVGGRTNYGYTF. V is TRBV6-1 and J is TRBJ1-2, with D possibly being TRBD1 (5 bases). CDR3 length: 18 amino acids. The V end lost 2 bases, the J end lost 0 bases, and 19 bases lay between the germline ends. Germline V lookup: CDR1 MNHNS, CDR2 SASEGT.

The chain has TRBV7-2 and TRBJ2-7, with 11 bases lining up with TRBD2. The germline CDR1 and CDR2 sequences are SGHTA and FQGNSA. The trim removed 5 bases at V and 3 bases at J, leaving 3 bases unmatched. The CDR3 is 14 residues long. CDR3 protein: CASSPGTSGYEQYF. CDR3 nucleotide sequence: TGTGCCAGCAGCCCCGGGACTAGCGGCTACGAGCAGTACTTC.

This chain uses TRBV29-1 with TRBJ2-5, with D perhaps TRBD2 (7 bases). Between the trimmed V and J ends, which lost 4 bases and 4 bases, there was a span of 22 bases. The CDR3 consists of 16 residues. Germline CDR1 reads SQVTM; CDR2 reads ANQGSEA. CDR3 DNA sequence: TGCAGCGTTGGAGGGGGGCGGGGGCGGCTGGGAGAGACCCAGTACTTC. Translated, it gives CSVGGGRGRLGETQYF.

The rearrangement joins TRBV19 to TRBJ2-7; 8 bases align to TRBD1. The germline gives CDR1 LNHDA, CDR2 SQIVND (reference sequence). V lost 5 bases, J lost 8 bases, and 11 bases stayed unmatched. This CDR3 spans 14 amino acids. The CDR3 DNA reads TGTGCCAGTAGTTCCGGGCAGGGGGCATACAAGCAGTACTTC. It yields the protein CASSSGQGAYKQYF.

The V and J genes are TRBV7-6 and TRBJ2-7, with 10 bases aligning to TRBD2. V was clipped by 5 bases and J by 0 bases; unmatched bases: 7. Germline V gene data show CDR1 as SGHVS and CDR2 as FNYEAQ. The CDR3 sequence is 16 residues long. The CDR3 bases are TGTGCCAGCAGCCCGGGAGCGGGGGGGAGCTCCTACGAGCAGTACTTC. Encoded protein: CASSPGAGGSSYEQYF.

The chain is built from TRBV7-6 and TRBJ1-1; TRBD1 matches at 8 bases. Germline-derived CDR1 and CDR2 are SGHVS and FNYEAQ. The CDR3 is 17 amino acids. The V gene end was trimmed by 5 bases and the J gene end by 0 bases; junction bases not matched to a gene: 11. The CDR3 loop reads CASSPSSTGDMNTEAFF. DNA of the CDR3: TGTGCCAGCAGCCCCAGTTCGACAGGGGATATGAACACTGAAGCTTTCTTT.

The rearrangement links TRBV30 to TRBJ2-7; 8 positions match TRBD1. The germline V gene has CDR1 GTSNPN and CDR2 SVGIG (reference sequence). The CDR3 is made up of 14 amino acids. With V trimmed by 2 bases and J by 2 bases, 5 bases remained unmatched. In DNA form, the CDR3 reads TGTGCCTGGAGTAACAGGGGGTGGACCTACGAGCAGTACTTC. Translating it yields CAWSNRGWTYEQYF. The entire variable domain, with the rest obtained from reference TRBV30 and TRBJ2-7, is as follows: SQTIHQWPATLVQPVGSPLSLECTVEGTSNPNLYWYRQAAGRGLQLLFYSVGIGQISSEVPQNLSASRPQDRQFILSSKKLLLSDSGFYLCAWSNRGWTYEQYFGPGTRLTVT.

This clone was seen a few times. V is TRBV7-6 and J is TRBJ1-2; D is possibly TRBD1 (6 bases). The CDR3 spans 13 residues. Germline loops: CDR1 SGHVS, CDR2 FNYEAQ. Trimming cost V 0 bases and J 4 bases, with 6 bases left between them. CDR3 DNA sequence: TGTGCCAGCAGCTTAGCAGGGGGCTATGGCTACACCTTC. Protein product: CASSLAGGYGYTF. Drawing the rest from reference TRBV7-6 and TRBJ1-2, the complete variable domain is GAGVSQSPRYKVTKRGQDVALRCDPISGHVSLYWYRQALGQGPEFLTYFNYEAQQDKSGLPNDRFSAERPEGSISTLTIQRTEQRDSAMYRCASSLAGGYGYTFGSGTRLTVV.

In its sample, this clone was seen once. This rearrangement joins TRBV12-2 to TRBJ2-3; the table's D call TRBD1 went unverified against the DNA. TRBV12-2 is described as a pseudogene. The CDR3 extends over 17 amino acids. CDR3 sequence: CASSTPLGGTSTDTQYF. The CDR3 coding sequence is TGTGCAAGTTCTACCCCTCTAGGGGGAACTAGCACAGATACGCAGTATTTT.

This clone was picked up one time. V and J are TRBV6-5 and TRBJ2-2; D gene ambiguous. The germline gives CDR1 MNHEY, CDR2 SVGAGI. The CDR3 is 14 amino acids. Between the trimmed V and J ends, which lost 2 bases and 4 bases, there was a span of 8 bases. The CDR3 DNA reads TGTGCCAGCAGTTACGCCACAGCCACCGGGGAGCTGTTTTTT. This encodes CASSYATATGELFF.

On this clone: Other DNA sequences in the sample encode the same CDR3. The chain has TRBV7-3 and TRBJ2-7; TRBD2 aligns across 8 bases. Unmatched junction bases numbered 10, after V lost 3 bases and J lost 6 bases. This CDR3 is built from 15 residues. The germline V gene has CDR1 SGHTA and CDR2 FQGTGA. CDR3 sequence reads: CASSFPGTRLGEQYF. The CDR3 DNA follows: TGTGCCAGCAGCTTCCCCGGGACTAGATTAGGCGAGCAGTACTTC.

The chain carries TRBV29-1 and TRBJ2-5; 7 bases map to TRBD2. V was pared by 6 bases and J by 5 bases, with 12 bases of the junction left unmatched. The CDR3 extends over 14 amino acids. Germline V gene sequence: CDR1 SQVTM, CDR2 ANQGSEA. CDR3 DNA: TGCAGCGTCCCCTTTGCGGGAGAGAGGGAGACCCAGTACTTC. Its translation: CSVPFAGERETQYF. Supplemented by reference TRBV29-1 and TRBJ2-5, the full variable domain reads SAVISQKPSRDICQRGTSLTIQCQVDSQVTMMFWYRQQPGQSLTLIATANQGSEATYESGFVIDKFPISRPNLTFSTLTVSNMSPEDSSIYLCSVPFAGERETQYFGPGTRLLVL.

In regard to this clone: Other DNA sequences in the same sample also yield this CDR3. This rearrangement joins TRBV19 to TRBJ1-1; D remains ambiguous. V gave up 3 bases and J gave up 7 bases, with 9 bases separating them. CDR3 size: 12 residues. Germline V gene data show CDR1 as LNHDA and CDR2 as SQIVND (reference sequence). The DNA for the CDR3 is TGTGCCAGTAGTATTGGCGGGGTTGAAGCTTTCTTT. Translating gives CASSIGGVEAFF.

This clone was found a few times. The rearrangement uses TRBV28 and TRBJ2-2, with D unclear. The CDR3 is made up of 15 amino acids. The V end lost 3 bases, the J end lost 0 bases, and 8 bases lay between the germline ends. Germline loops: CDR1 MDHEN, CDR2 SYDVKM. DNA for the CDR3: TGTGCCAGCAGTTTCGTCCGGTCGAACACCGGGGAGCTGTTTTTT. It encodes CASSFVRSNTGELFF.

V gene TRBV4-1 combines with J gene TRBJ1-1; tentatively, D is TRBD1 (5 bases). Germline CDR1 and CDR2: MGHRA and YSYEKL. The V gene lost 0 bases and the J gene lost 3 bases, with 23 bases spanning the gap. The CDR3 has 19 residues. The CDR3 loop is CASSQEFPPGQLRYTEAFF. In DNA form, the CDR3 reads TGCGCCAGCAGCCAAGAATTCCCCCCAGGGCAACTTCGTTACACTGAAGCTTTCTTT.

This chain's CDR3 is CASSIDASDEQYF. CDR3 coding DNA: TGTGCCAGTAGTATCGACGCTAGCGACGAGCAGTACTTC. This chain links TRBV19 with TRBJ2-7; tentatively, D is TRBD2 (6 bases). The CDR3 extends over 13 amino acids. Germline CDR1 reads LNHDA; CDR2 reads SQIVND (reference sequence). V was pared by 3 bases and J by 5 bases, with 11 bases between.

Here the CDR3 reads CASSFYGEPYNEQFF. In DNA form, the CDR3 reads TGTGCCAGCAGCTTCTACGGGGAACCCTACAATGAGCAGTTCTTC. This chain links TRBV7-9 with TRBJ2-1, with D maybe TRBD2 (5 bases). The length of the CDR3 is 15 residues. V gave up 3 bases and J gave up 2 bases, with 11 bases separating them. Germline loops: CDR1 SEHNR, CDR2 FQNEAQ (reference sequence).

The chain employs TRBV19 and TRBJ1-4, with 7 bases that match TRBD1. The germline CDR1 and CDR2 sequences are LNHDA and SQIVND (reference sequence). Losses at the gene ends were 5 bases for V and 4 bases for J; bases not matched to a gene: 4. The CDR3 loop spans 14 amino acids. The CDR3: CASSPGTVNEKLFF. The CDR3 DNA reads TGTGCCAGTAGTCCCGGGACAGTTAATGAAAAACTGTTTTTT.

This chain uses TRBV6-1 with TRBJ2-2, with 7 positions matching TRBD1. This CDR3 contains 15 residues. V gave up 6 bases and J gave up 0 bases; unmatched junction bases: 4. Germline V lookup: CDR1 MNHNS, CDR2 SASEGT. CDR3 nucleotide sequence: TGTGCCAGCAGGAAAGGGACAGCGAACACCGGGGAGCTGTTTTTT. Its protein is CASRKGTANTGELFF.

This sequence joins TRBV9 and TRBJ2-3; 10 nucleotides match TRBD1. Looked up from germline, CDR1 is SGDLS and CDR2 is YYNGEE. The CDR3 is made up of 15 amino acids. V dropped 3 bases and J dropped 3; count of bases not matched to a gene: 4. The CDR3 region is CASSARDRGTDTQYF. CDR3 bases: TGTGCCAGCAGCGCCCGGGACAGGGGAACAGATACGCAGTATTTT.

As regards this clone: At the DNA level, this CDR3 is encoded by other sequences in the same sample as well. The chain employs TRBV7-9 and TRBJ2-7; maybe TRBD1 (6 bases). This CDR3 has 13 residues. Trimming stripped 5 bases from V and 3 bases from J, with 11 bases between. Germline assignment: CDR1 SEHNR and CDR2 FQNEAQ (reference sequence). The CDR3 region has the DNA TGTGCCAGCAGCCTAACAGGGAACTACGAGCAGTACTTC. Amino acids: CASSLTGNYEQYF. Based on the CDR3 plus reference TRBV7-9 and TRBJ2-7, the full variable domain is DTGVSQNPRHKITKRGQNVTFRCDPISEHNRLYWYRQTLGQGPEFLTYFQNEAQLEKSRLLSDRFSAERPKGSFSTLEIQRTEQGDSAMYLCASSLTGNYEQYFGPGTRLTVT.